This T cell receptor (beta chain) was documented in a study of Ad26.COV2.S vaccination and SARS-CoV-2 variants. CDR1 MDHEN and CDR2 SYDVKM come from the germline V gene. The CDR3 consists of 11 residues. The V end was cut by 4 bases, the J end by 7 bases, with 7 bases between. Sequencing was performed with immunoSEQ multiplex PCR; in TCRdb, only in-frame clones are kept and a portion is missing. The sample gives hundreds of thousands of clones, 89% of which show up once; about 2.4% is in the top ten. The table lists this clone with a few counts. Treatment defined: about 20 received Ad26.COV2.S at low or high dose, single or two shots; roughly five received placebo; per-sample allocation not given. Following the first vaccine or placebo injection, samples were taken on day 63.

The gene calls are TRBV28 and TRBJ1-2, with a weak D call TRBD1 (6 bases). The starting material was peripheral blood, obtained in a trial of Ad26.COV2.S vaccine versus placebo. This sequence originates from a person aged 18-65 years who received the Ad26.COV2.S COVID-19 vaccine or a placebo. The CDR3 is CASSYRVGYTF. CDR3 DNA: TGTGCCAGCAGTTACAGGGTTGGCTACACCTTC.